This passage covers 32 T cell receptor beta chains from one sample sequenced in a study of early T cells in non-severe SARS-CoV-2 infection. Using its own MiXCR run on the 5' RACE reads, TCRdb lists one record per CDR3 protein. The repertoire holds fewer than 40,000 distinct CDR3 sequences, with under 7% as singletons. The sample taken for sequencing was whole blood. These receptors came from an adult who was a healthcare worker with PCR-confirmed SARS-CoV-2 infection or an uninfected control (not recorded which).

This clonotype was seen a handful of times. The genes are TRBV2 and TRBJ1-2; 7 bases align to TRBD1. With V trimmed by 7 bases and J by 8 bases, 7 bases remained unmatched. The CDR3 has 12 residues. The germline gives CDR1 SNHLY, CDR2 FYNNEI. CDR3 DNA: TGTGCCAGCACCGAGCAGGGACAGGGCTACACCTTC. Its protein is CASTEQGQGYTF.

The genes are TRBV6-1 and TRBJ2-1; 7 positions match TRBD1. The junction had 1 base not matched to a gene; V was cut back by 4 bases and J by 1 base. The V gene's germline CDR1 is MNHNS and CDR2 SASEGT. This CDR3 region has 14 residues. The CDR3 spells CASSGQGSYNEQFF. The CDR3 nucleotides are TGTGCCAGCAGTGGACAGGGTTCCTACAATGAGCAGTTCTTC.

V usage is TRBV9 and J usage is TRBJ2-7, with 9 bases identical to TRBD2. The CDR3 sequence is 15 residues long. V shed 0 bases and J 4 bases; nucleotides not matched to a gene: 5. Germline V lookup: CDR1 SGDLS, CDR2 YYNGEE. The CDR3 loop reads CASSVGTSGFYEQYF. Here the CDR3 DNA reads TGTGCCAGCAGCGTAGGCACTAGCGGGTTTTACGAGCAGTACTTC.

In its sample, this clonotype was seen a few times. This chain uses TRBV20-1 with TRBJ2-7; 7 bases match TRBD2. Germline V gene data show CDR1 as DFQATT and CDR2 as SNEGSKA (reference sequence). V lost 0 bases and J lost 0; bases outside the gene matches: 8. The CDR3 loop spans 16 amino acids. DNA of the CDR3: TGCAGTGCTAGAGATCGGGCGGGAGAGGGCTCCTACGAGCAGTACTTC. Protein product: CSARDRAGEGSYEQYF.

This clonotype was seen ten or more times. The V gene is TRBV5-5, the J gene TRBJ1-1, with a weak D call TRBD1 (6 bases). This CDR3 has 18 amino acids. Deletions cut 4 bases from V and 0 bases from J, with 22 bases between. CDR1 and CDR2 (germline): SGHKS, YYEKEE (reference sequence). The CDR3: CASSPVGGLYGLNTEAFF. As DNA, the CDR3 is TGTGCCAGCAGCCCGGTAGGGGGGCTATATGGGCTGAACACTGAAGCTTTCTTT.

This clonotype was counted many times. V is TRBV11-2 and J is TRBJ2-3; TRBD1 is a possible D gene (5 bases). Germline CDR1 is SGHAT and CDR2 is FQNNGV. This CDR3 contains 15 residues. With 5 bases removed from V and 2 bases from J, the gap between germline ends came to 14 bases. As DNA, the CDR3 is TGTGCCAGCAGCCCAAGCAGGGCGCACACAGATACGCAGTATTTT. This gives the protein CASSPSRAHTDTQYF.

Many counts were recorded for this clonotype. The chain recombines TRBV2 with TRBJ2-5, with D maybe TRBD2 (7 bases). The CDR3 totals 12 residues. Trimming left V 10 bases short and J 5 bases short, with 14 bases between. The germline V gene has CDR1 SNHLY and CDR2 FYNNEI. The DNA of the CDR3 is TGTGCCACCGGGGGGCTAGCGGAGACCCAGTACTTC. Residues: CATGGLAETQYF.

The CDR3 coding sequence is TGTGCCAGCAGTGGGGGGGGCCAGACTAGCGGAAAACCCTTTGGCGATGAGCAGTTCTTC. This translates into CASSGGGQTSGKPFGDEQFF. J is TRBJ2-1 and V is TRBV12-3 or TRBV12-4, with 9 bases fitting TRBD2. The CDR3 totals 20 residues. V trimming: 5 bases; J trimming: 8 bases; junction bases outside the gene matches: 25.

This chain connects TRBV6-2 or TRBV6-3 to TRBJ2-7, with unresolved D. Germline V gives CDR1 MNHEY, CDR2 SVGEGT. Trimming left V 5 bases short and J 0 bases short, with 14 bases between. The CDR3 extends over 15 amino acids. The chain's CDR3 is CASSPRLGSSYEQYF. CDR3 nucleotides: TGTGCCAGCAGTCCCCGACTGGGAAGCTCCTACGAGCAGTACTTC.

CDR3 loop: CASSLDLGLAGSDTQYF. CDR3 in DNA: TGTGCCAGCAGCTTAGATCTTGGACTAGCGGGATCAGATACGCAGTATTTT. The chain employs TRBV11-2 and TRBJ2-3; 12 positions match TRBD2. The V segment lost 0 bases and the J segment 4 bases; nucleotides outside the gene matches: 5. The germline V gene encodes CDR1 SGHAT and CDR2 FQNNGV. CDR3 size: 17 residues.

This clonotype was detected only a few times. The chain is built from TRBV20-1 and TRBJ1-1; the D is unclear. V was pared by 6 bases and J by 5 bases, with 10 bases between. CDR1 is DFQATT and CDR2 is SNEGSKA in the germline V gene (reference sequence). CDR3 length: 11 residues. CDR3 region: CSALGATEAFF. The DNA of the CDR3 is TGCAGTGCCCTGGGCGCAACTGAAGCTTTCTTT.

In its sample, this clonotype was seen many times. The chain joins TRBV7-8 to TRBJ2-4; no reliable D call. Germline V gives CDR1 SGHVS, CDR2 FQNEAQ. CDR3 size: 16 residues. V was clipped by 1 base and J by 0 bases, with 10 bases between them. The CDR3 here is CASSLGEYLAKNIQYF. The CDR3 region has the DNA TGTGCCAGCAGCTTAGGCGAGTACTTAGCCAAAAACATTCAGTACTTC. Looking up the rest from reference TRBV7-8 and TRBJ2-4 gives the full variable domain: GAGVSQSPRYKVAKRGQDVALRCDPISGHVSLFWYQQALGQGPEFLTYFQNEAQLDKSGLPSDRFFAERPEGSVSTLKIQRTQQEDSAVYLCASSLGEYLAKNIQYFGAGTRLSVL.

This clonotype was observed many times. The CDR3 DNA reads TGCAGCGTTGAGTTGCGGGAGCCCTCCTACGAGCAGTACTTC. This sequence encodes CSVELREPSYEQYF. The gene calls are TRBV29-1 and TRBJ2-7; the match to TRBD2 covers 7 bases. Germline V gives CDR1 SQVTM, CDR2 ANQGSEA. This CDR3 contains 14 residues. V trimming: 3 bases; J trimming: 0 bases; junction bases outside the gene matches: 5.

V and J are TRBV5-1 and TRBJ2-5; D tentatively reads TRBD1 or TRBD2 (6 bases each). The CDR3 totals 14 residues. V lost 5 bases, J lost 2 bases, and 13 bases lay in between. The V gene's germline CDR1 is SGHRS and CDR2 YFSETQ. The CDR3 spells CASSPPGAQETQYF. In DNA form, the CDR3 reads TGCGCCAGCAGTCCCCCGGGGGCTCAAGAGACCCAGTACTTC.

V and J are TRBV2 and TRBJ2-3; D is unresolved. The germline V gene encodes CDR1 SNHLY and CDR2 FYNNEI. The CDR3 extends over 12 amino acids. V lost 3 bases to trimming and J lost 4 bases, with 5 bases between them. Here the CDR3 DNA reads TGTGCCAGCAGTGAGACCGCAGATACGCAGTATTTT. This translates into CASSETADTQYF.

The V call is TRBV20-1, the J call TRBJ2-1; D possibly matches TRBD1 or TRBD2 (5 bases each). V lost 2 bases and J 5 bases, leaving 7 bases between the germline ends. The CDR3 is 12 residues long. Germline assignment: CDR1 DFQATT and CDR2 SNEGSKA (reference sequence). As DNA, the CDR3 is TGCAGTGCTAGACTGGGGGACAATGAGCAGTTCTTC. Translation gives CSARLGDNEQFF.

This clonotype was counted at least ten times. The chain uses TRBV6-2 or TRBV6-3 and TRBJ2-7; 7 bases are a match to TRBD1. V lost 2 bases to trimming and J lost 1 base; unmatched junction nucleotides: 8. This CDR3 is built from 16 residues. Germline-derived CDR1 and CDR2 are MNHEY and SVGEGT. CDR3 sequence reads: CASSYPRTGSSYEQYF. The CDR3 DNA follows: TGTGCCAGCAGTTACCCGAGGACAGGTTCGTCCTACGAGCAGTACTTC.

This clonotype was detected many times. This chain joins TRBV5-1 and TRBJ2-5; D perhaps matches TRBD2 (6 bases). The CDR3 has 15 amino acids. V was cut by 4 bases and J by 1 base, with 14 bases left in between. Germline CDR1 reads SGHRS; CDR2 reads YFSETQ. This CDR3 reads CASSQNFGGQETQYF. The CDR3 DNA sequence: TGCGCCAGCAGCCAAAACTTCGGGGGCCAAGAGACCCAGTACTTC.

This clonotype has at least ten counts. The chain combines TRBV29-1 with TRBJ2-1, with 8 bases that match TRBD2. Trimming cost V 4 bases and J 3 bases; bases outside gene matches: 8. Germline-derived CDR1 and CDR2 are SQVTM and ANQGSEA. The CDR3 extends over 15 amino acids. The CDR3, as DNA: TGCAGCGTTGTCCCGGGACTAGTTAGCTACAATGAGCAGTTCTTC. Its translation: CSVVPGLVSYNEQFF.

This clonotype was observed many times. The genes are TRBV5-1 and TRBJ1-6, with D unresolved. Germline CDR1 is SGHRS and CDR2 is YFSETQ. The V and J ends lost 4 bases and 13 bases respectively, with 15 bases between them. This CDR3 region has 13 residues. In DNA form, the CDR3 reads TGCGCCAGCAGCGTTGATGGGGAGATTCCCCTCCACTTT. Amino acid sequence: CASSVDGEIPLHF.

This clonotype was observed a handful of times. The chain employs TRBV20-1 and TRBJ2-5, with 8 bases that match TRBD2. The V segment lost 6 bases and the J segment 7 bases; nucleotides outside the gene matches: 7. Germline V CDR1 and CDR2: DFQATT, SNEGSKA (reference sequence). The CDR3 is 12 residues long. The CDR3 protein is CSARGLEVTQYF. The CDR3 bases are TGCAGTGCCCGGGGACTAGAAGTGACCCAGTACTTC.

The chain links TRBV20-1 to TRBJ2-7; D might be TRBD2 (6 bases). Germline assignment: CDR1 DFQATT and CDR2 SNEGSKA (reference sequence). V was shortened by 7 bases and J by 3 bases, with 16 bases between the two germline ends. The CDR3 has 13 residues. The CDR3 region has the DNA TGCAGTGTCGGCGGGATCGGGAGCTACGAGCAGTACTTC. Its protein product is CSVGGIGSYEQYF.

In its sample, this clonotype was seen a few times. The chain is built from TRBV9 and TRBJ2-7; 10 nucleotides align to TRBD2. The J segment lost 7 bases and the V segment lost 4 bases, leaving 14 bases of the junction unmatched. The germline gives CDR1 SGDLS, CDR2 YYNGEE. CDR3 length equals 16 residues. The CDR3 sequence: CASSPGWGAGGQEQYF. CDR3 bases: TGTGCCAGCAGCCCCGGATGGGGAGCGGGAGGGCAGGAGCAGTACTTC. Supplemented by reference TRBV9 and TRBJ2-7, the full variable domain reads DSGVTQTPKHLITATGQRVTLRCSPRSGDLSVYWYQQSLDQGLQFLIQYYNGEERAKGNILERFSAQQFPDLHSELNLSSLELGDSALYFCASSPGWGAGGQEQYFGPGTRLTVT.

The chain recombines TRBV20-1 with TRBJ1-2; D is unclear. Trimming shortened V by 3 bases and J by 6 bases, and 11 bases separated the two germline ends. This CDR3 is 12 amino acids long. Germline V lookup: CDR1 DFQATT, CDR2 SNEGSKA (reference sequence). Written as DNA, the CDR3 is TGCAGTGCTAGGTATCTCAAAGATGGCTACACCTTC. As protein: CSARYLKDGYTF.

V is TRBV5-4 and J is TRBJ2-1; 9 bases match TRBD2. The J segment lost 7 bases and the V segment lost 3 bases, leaving 11 bases of the junction unmatched. The CDR3 consists of 16 residues. CDR1 and CDR2 (germline): SGHNT, YYREEE (reference sequence). CDR3 in amino acids: CASSSPSGLAYNEQFF. CDR3 DNA sequence: TGTGCCAGCAGCTCCCCAAGCGGACTAGCGTATAATGAGCAGTTCTTC.

The chain combines TRBV24-1 with TRBJ2-1; 14 bases map to TRBD2. The V gene's germline CDR1 is KGHDR and CDR2 SFDVKD. After removal of 3 bases from V and 8 bases from J, the junction contained 5 bases not matched to a gene. The length of the CDR3 is 16 residues. The DNA of the CDR3 is TGTGCCACCAGTGATCCGGGACTAGCGGGAGCTGATGAGCAGTTCTTC. It is translated as CATSDPGLAGADEQFF.

This clonotype was observed many times. The chain couples TRBV9 to TRBJ2-1, with D hard to call. Germline V lookup: CDR1 SGDLS, CDR2 YYNGEE. The CDR3 is 13 residues long. V lost 7 bases to trimming and J lost 2 bases, with 10 bases between them. In DNA form, the CDR3 reads TGTGCCAGCGGGCGAGCTCCCTACAATGAGCAGTTCTTC. Amino acid sequence: CASGRAPYNEQFF.

This clonotype was detected many times. This chain links TRBV6-2 or TRBV6-3 with TRBJ1-1; D ambiguous. CDR3 size: 13 residues. Trimming left V 5 bases short and J 1 base short, with 8 bases between. Per germline, CDR1 MNHEY and CDR2 SVGEGT. The CDR3 DNA is TGTGCCAGCAGTCGGACGGAGAACACTGAAGCTTTCTTT. Its protein is CASSRTENTEAFF.

This clonotype was seen ten or more times. The V gene is TRBV27, the J gene TRBJ2-1, with 9 bases aligning to TRBD2. J gave up 5 bases and V 6 bases, and 11 bases lay outside the gene matches. Germline CDR1 and CDR2: MNHEY and SMNVEV (reference sequence). The CDR3 is made up of 16 amino acids. DNA for the CDR3: TGTGCCAGCAGCCCCGGTAGCGGGAGATCCCACAATGAGCAGTTCTTC. Its protein product is CASSPGSGRSHNEQFF.

This clonotype came up a few times. The gene calls are TRBV20-1 and TRBJ1-1; no firm D call. Germline V gene sequence: CDR1 DFQATT, CDR2 SNEGSKA (reference sequence). The CDR3 contains 10 residues. Trimming cost V 6 bases and J 11 bases, with 13 bases left between them. CDR3 amino acids: CSALFREAFF. In DNA form, the CDR3 reads TGCAGTGCCCTCTTCCGTGAGGCTTTCTTT.

This clonotype was seen more than once but under ten times. The CDR3 region is CASSLQGVGTYEQYF. The CDR3 DNA is TGTGCCAGCAGTCTCCAGGGGGTAGGGACCTACGAGCAGTACTTC. This chain uses TRBV6-6 with TRBJ2-7; TRBD1 matches at 7 bases. With V trimmed by 5 bases and J by 2 bases, 9 bases remained unmatched. The CDR3 consists of 15 residues. Looked up from germline, CDR1 is MNHNY and CDR2 is SVGAGI (reference sequence).

This clonotype was detected a few times. The CDR3 region is CSASYQGEVLGQFF. The CDR3 DNA follows: TGCAGTGCTAGTTACCAGGGAGAGGTACTGGGCCAGTTCTTC. The rearrangement links TRBV20-1 to TRBJ2-1; D may match TRBD1 or TRBD2 (5 bases each). Germline V CDR1 and CDR2: DFQATT, SNEGSKA (reference sequence). The V and J ends lost 3 bases and 13 bases respectively, with 22 bases between them. This CDR3 region has 14 residues.